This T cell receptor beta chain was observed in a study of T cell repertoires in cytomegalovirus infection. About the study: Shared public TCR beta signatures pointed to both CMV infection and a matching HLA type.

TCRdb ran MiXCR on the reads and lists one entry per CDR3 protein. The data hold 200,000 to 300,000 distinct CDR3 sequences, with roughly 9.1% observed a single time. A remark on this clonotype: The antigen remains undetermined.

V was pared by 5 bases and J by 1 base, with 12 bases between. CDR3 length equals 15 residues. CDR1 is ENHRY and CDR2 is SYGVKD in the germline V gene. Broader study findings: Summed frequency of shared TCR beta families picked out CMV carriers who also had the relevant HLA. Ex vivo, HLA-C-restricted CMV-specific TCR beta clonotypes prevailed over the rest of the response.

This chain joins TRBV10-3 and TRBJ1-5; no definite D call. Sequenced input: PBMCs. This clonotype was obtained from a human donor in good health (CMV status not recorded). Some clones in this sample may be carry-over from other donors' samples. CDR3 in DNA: TGTGCCATCAGTCCGGGCGTTAACAGCAATCAGCCCCAGCATTTT. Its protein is CAISPGVNSNQPQHF.